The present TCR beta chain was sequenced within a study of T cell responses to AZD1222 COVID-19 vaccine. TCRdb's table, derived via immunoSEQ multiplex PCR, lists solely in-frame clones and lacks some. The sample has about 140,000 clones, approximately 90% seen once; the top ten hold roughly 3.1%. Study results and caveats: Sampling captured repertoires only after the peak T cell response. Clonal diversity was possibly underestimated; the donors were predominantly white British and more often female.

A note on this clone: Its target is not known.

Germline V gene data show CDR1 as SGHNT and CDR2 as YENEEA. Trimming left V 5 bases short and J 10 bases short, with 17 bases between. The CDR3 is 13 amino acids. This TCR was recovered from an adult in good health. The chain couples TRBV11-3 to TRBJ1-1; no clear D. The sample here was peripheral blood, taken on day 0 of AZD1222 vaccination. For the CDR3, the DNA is TGTGCCAGCAGCACTAAAGTCGGTCTTGGAGCTTTCTTT. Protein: CASSTKVGLGAFF.